Below are 22 T cell receptor beta chains sequenced from a single sample in a study of T cell responses to AZD1222 COVID-19 vaccine. Some clones are missing from TCRdb's copy, which holds only in-frame ones; the method was immunoSEQ multiplex PCR. This repertoire shows some 130,000 clones, 84% found once; its top ten account for over 4%. The sequences come from peripheral blood, collected on day 0 of AZD1222 vaccination. The source is an adult in good health.

Here the CDR3 reads CASSFQGNYGYTF. DNA of the CDR3: TGTGCCAGCAGTTTTCAGGGGAACTATGGCTACACCTTC. The V call is TRBV6-5, the J call TRBJ1-2, with TRBD1 as a possible D gene (6 bases). Germline CDR1 is MNHEY and CDR2 is SVGAGI. This CDR3 has 13 amino acids. V gave up 4 bases and J gave up 2 bases, with 8 bases separating them.

V and J are TRBV28 and TRBJ1-1; D is undetermined. The CDR3 length is 11 residues. Germline V gene data show CDR1 as MDHEN and CDR2 as SYDVKM. V lost 5 bases, J lost 8 bases, and 9 bases lay in between. The CDR3 loop is CASSMWPEAFF. DNA of the CDR3: TGTGCCAGCAGTATGTGGCCCGAAGCTTTCTTT.

V usage is TRBV5-1 and J usage is TRBJ1-1; D gene uncertain. V gave up 0 bases and J gave up 1 base, with 4 bases separating them. The germline gives CDR1 SGHRS, CDR2 YFSETQ. The CDR3 loop spans 13 amino acids. Here the CDR3 reads CASSLDRNTEAFF. The DNA for the CDR3 is TGCGCCAGCAGCTTGGACAGGAACACTGAAGCTTTCTTT.

This clone is a singleton in its sample. The chain combines TRBV19 with TRBJ1-1; D is unresolved. In germline, CDR1 is LNHDA, CDR2 SQIVND (reference sequence). The CDR3 has 17 amino acids. V dropped 0 bases and J dropped 5 bases, with 19 bases sitting between them. The CDR3 loop is CASSIDRRALMRTEAFF. CDR3 coding DNA: TGTGCCAGTAGTATAGATCGCCGAGCGCTCATGCGGACTGAAGCTTTCTTT.

This clone was observed a single time. V gene TRBV18 combines with J gene TRBJ1-3, with D tentatively TRBD1 (5 bases). This CDR3 spans 15 amino acids. The germline gives CDR1 KGHSH, CDR2 LQKENI. Trimming removed 9 bases from V and 0 bases from J, with 15 bases in between. CDR3 DNA: TGTGCCAGTTATAAAGGGGCAGACTCTGGAAACACCATATATTTT. It is translated as CASYKGADSGNTIYF.

This clone was counted between two and nine times. J is TRBJ1-2 and V is TRBV3-1 (or the pseudogene TRBV3-2), with D perhaps matching TRBD1 (6 bases). The V gene's germline CDR1 is LGHDT and CDR2 YNNKEL (reference sequence). Trimming stripped 1 base from V and 5 bases from J, with 14 bases between. The CDR3 has 15 amino acids. The CDR3 loop is CASSQGQAGGYGYTF. The CDR3, as DNA: TGTGCCAGCAGCCAAGGACAGGCCGGGGGTTATGGCTACACCTTC.

Only one count was recorded for this clone. The chain is built from TRBV6-5 and TRBJ1-5, with TRBD1 identical over 7 bases. The V gene end was trimmed by 6 bases and the J gene end by 2 bases; junction bases not matched to a gene: 7. This CDR3 comprises 15 residues. From germline, CDR1 is MNHEY and CDR2 SVGAGI. The DNA for the CDR3 is TGTGCCAGCAGAGACAGGGAACAGGGCAATCAGCCCCAGCATTTT. This gives the protein CASRDREQGNQPQHF.

The V and J genes are TRBV19 and TRBJ1-1, with D uncertain. Germline V gene sequence: CDR1 LNHDA, CDR2 SQIVND (reference sequence). With 3 bases removed from V and 8 bases from J, the gap between germline ends came to 13 bases. This CDR3 contains 13 residues. In DNA form, the CDR3 reads TGTGCCAGTAGTATTGACAAGAGCTTCGAAGCTTTCTTT. This gives the protein CASSIDKSFEAFF.

This clone was recorded a few times. The rearrangement uses TRBV6-6 and TRBJ1-5; D unclear. With 5 bases removed from V and 4 bases from J, the gap between germline ends came to 12 bases. The CDR3 runs 14 residues. Germline V lookup: CDR1 MNHNY, CDR2 SVGAGI (reference sequence). The CDR3 region is CASSPRGGNQPQHF. The CDR3 DNA is TGTGCCAGCAGTCCCCGGGGAGGGAATCAGCCCCAGCATTTT.

In DNA form, the CDR3 reads TGTGCCAGCAGCTTAAGACAGGGGGCGAAGGGCTATAATGAAAAACTGTTTTTT. Translated: CASSLRQGAKGYNEKLFF. The rearrangement uses TRBV7-2 and TRBJ1-4, with 10 bases fitting TRBD1. V was pared by 2 bases and J by 4 bases, with 10 bases of the junction left unmatched. The CDR3 spans 18 residues. CDR1 and CDR2 from the germline V gene are SGHTA and FQGNSA.

The chain has TRBV7-2 and TRBJ1-2, with 8 bases that match TRBD1. The germline V gene encodes CDR1 SGHTA and CDR2 FQGNSA. J was trimmed by 4 bases and V by 5 bases; bases with no gene match: 6. The CDR3 has 14 amino acids. As DNA, the CDR3 is TGTGCCAGCAGCCCGACAGGGGAGGCCTATGGCTACACCTTC. Its protein is CASSPTGEAYGYTF.

This clone was observed a few times. The genes are TRBV28 and TRBJ2-1, with TRBD1 identical over 9 bases. CDR3 length: 14 amino acids. The germline V gene has CDR1 MDHEN and CDR2 SYDVKM. Trimming at V came to 5 bases and at J to 6 bases, leaving 5 bases not matched to a gene. CDR3 nucleotide sequence: TGTGCCAGCAGTACGTACAGGGGGCGCAATGAGCAGTTCTTC. Its protein is CASSTYRGRNEQFF.

The chain is built from TRBV30 and TRBJ1-1; D gene ambiguous. The germline V gene encodes CDR1 GTSNPN and CDR2 SVGIG (reference sequence). The CDR3 is 14 amino acids. The V and J ends lost 2 bases and 1 base respectively, with 11 bases between them. Written as DNA, the CDR3 is TGTGCCTGGAGTCACACGACCCCGAACACTGAAGCTTTCTTT. The encoded protein is CAWSHTTPNTEAFF.

This chain uses TRBV19 with TRBJ2-3; D tentatively fits TRBD1 or TRBD2 (5 bases each). The CDR3 totals 12 residues. Looked up from germline, CDR1 is LNHDA and CDR2 is SQIVND (reference sequence). The V and J ends lost 5 bases and 11 bases respectively, with 14 bases between them. CDR3 nucleotide sequence: TGTGCCAGTAGTCCGGGGCCCTCTGGGCAGTATTTT. Translating gives CASSPGPSGQYF.

The chain recombines TRBV10-3 with TRBJ1-1; TRBD1 might be the D (5 bases). V lost 9 bases and J 1 base, leaving 15 bases between the germline ends. CDR1 is ENHRY and CDR2 is SYGVKD in the germline V gene. The CDR3 loop spans 14 amino acids. DNA of the CDR3: TGTGCCATTTCTCAGGGCACCAAGAACACTGAAGCTTTCTTT. This translates into CAISQGTKNTEAFF.

J is TRBJ2-1 and V is TRBV5-1; D ambiguous. Germline values: CDR1 SGHRS, CDR2 YFSETQ. Trimming took 4 bases from V and 6 from J, leaving 8 bases between them. This CDR3 has 12 residues. The CDR3 DNA follows: TGCGCCAGCAGCCCGCCTGCCAATGAGCAGTTCTTC. Translated, it gives CASSPPANEQFF.

With regard to this clone: The same CDR3 can be traced to other DNA sequences in this sample. V and J are TRBV5-1 and TRBJ2-3, with 7 positions matching TRBD1. Germline trimming cut 0 bases from V and 3 bases from J; bases unmatched to any gene: 4. Germline values: CDR1 SGHRS, CDR2 YFSETQ. This CDR3 is built from 15 residues. The CDR3 region has the DNA TGCGCCAGCAGCTTGGGACAGGGCGGGACAGATACGCAGTATTTT. This sequence encodes CASSLGQGGTDTQYF.

DNA of the CDR3: TGTGCCAGCAGCCAGGGACAGCAAAACCAACTGTTTTTT. Its protein product is CASSQGQQNQLFF. This chain joins TRBV3-1 (or the pseudogene TRBV3-2) and TRBJ1-4; 7 bases align to TRBD1. With V trimmed by 3 bases and J by 12 bases, 7 bases remained unmatched. The germline V gene has CDR1 LGHDT and CDR2 YNNKEL (reference sequence). The CDR3 consists of 13 residues.

V usage is TRBV28 and J usage is TRBJ2-5; D uncertain. The CDR3 is 11 residues long. V shed 4 bases and J shed 4 bases, with 4 bases lying between them. In germline, CDR1 is MDHEN, CDR2 SYDVKM. CDR3 in amino acids: CASSSRETQYF. The CDR3 DNA reads TGTGCCAGCAGTTCGAGAGAGACCCAGTACTTC.

The V gene is TRBV30, the J gene TRBJ1-2; 10 nucleotides align to TRBD1. Germline CDR1 reads GTSNPN; CDR2 reads SVGIG (reference sequence). CDR3 length: 15 residues. Trimming at V came to 2 bases and at J to 5 bases, leaving 8 bases not matched to a gene. The CDR3 DNA reads TGTGCCTGGAGTCGGGACAGGGGATTTCGGTATGGCTACACCTTC. Protein: CAWSRDRGFRYGYTF.

In this sample, this clone turned up a few times. The chain joins TRBV30 to TRBJ1-4; D is ambiguous. Germline V gene lookup returns CDR1 GTSNPN and CDR2 SVGIG (reference sequence). With 2 bases removed from V and 7 bases from J, the gap between germline ends came to 14 bases. The CDR3 has 14 amino acids. CDR3 loop: CAWSLGRRGEKLFF. CDR3 in DNA: TGTGCCTGGAGTTTGGGCAGAAGAGGTGAAAAACTGTTTTTT.

J is TRBJ2-7 and V is TRBV5-4; D is uncertain. Germline V lookup: CDR1 SGHNT, CDR2 YYREEE (reference sequence). Trimming removed 0 bases at V and 6 bases at J, with 7 bases between. The CDR3 totals 12 residues. This CDR3 reads CASSLVGSEQYF. The CDR3, as DNA: TGTGCCAGCAGCTTGGTGGGCTCCGAGCAGTACTTC.